This T cell receptor (beta chain) appears in the sequencing data of a study of cytotoxic CD8 clonotypes in ibrutinib-treated CLL. Turning to the study itself: Responses comprised 24 partial and 2 complete; at median roughly 70 months, approximately 14 remained remitted and approximately 12 progressed.

TCRdb's table, derived via immunoSEQ multiplex PCR, lists solely in-frame clones and lacks some. This table has about 160,000 clones, around 80% appearing once. In germline, CDR1 is MNHNY, CDR2 SVGAGI (reference sequence). The CDR3 extends over 16 amino acids. The V and J ends lost 5 bases and 0 bases, in that order; junction bases with no gene match: 7. The sequencing here drew on PBMCs, taken after 24 months of ibrutinib treatment. The origin of this receptor is a human donor with chronic lymphocytic leukemia. The chain employs TRBV6-6 and TRBJ1-1; 9 positions agree with TRBD1. CDR3 amino acids: CASSKPTGGMNTEAFF. CDR3 DNA sequence: TGTGCCAGCAGTAAACCGACAGGGGGTATGAACACTGAAGCTTTCTTT.